These 5 T cell receptor beta chains originate from one sample sequenced in a study of T-cell reconstitution after alpha-beta-depleted transplantation in children (dated by TCRdb to 2016 to 2017). Per the publication, the time point label means: day 60 (about 2 months) after transplantation. The treatment or condition label for this specimen denotes: allogeneic hematopoietic cell transplantation with graft depleted of TCRalphabeta T cells and CD19 B cells. Libraries were built with PCR. TCRdb records Illumina HiSeq 2500 as the sequencer. To normalize quantification of the TCRbeta repertoire, the TCR libraries were built with molecular barcoding that relied on unique molecular identifiers. Starting from the raw public reads, TCRdb applied fastp trimming at Q25, assembled clones with MiXCR and retained in-frame beta chains. Every distinct CDR3 protein forms one entry, paired with its most common genes and DNA. In this sample the table shows almost 20,000 distinct CDR3 sequences, 10% to 15% of which occur a single time. The top ten clones comprise less than 45% of the sample.

Sequences were derived from PBMCs, mostly from graft donor cells, sampled 60 days after TCRalphabeta/CD19-depleted stem cell transplant. The receptors here all came from a female patient aged 2 to 10 who had a stem cell transplant for congenital amegakaryocytic thrombocytopenia, so the T cells may come from the graft donor.

This clonotype has at least ten counts. The chain links TRBV3-1 to TRBJ1-2; tentative D call: TRBD1 (5 bases). The CDR3 is 15 residues long. Trimming took off 0 bases at V and 4 bases at J, with 12 bases between the two ends. Germline values: CDR1 LGHDT, CDR2 YNNKEL (reference sequence). The CDR3 sequence is CASSQEGRQGYGYTF. The CDR3 nucleotides read TGTGCCAGCAGCCAAGAAGGAAGGCAGGGCTATGGCTACACCTTC.

This clonotype is medium-sized. This rearrangement joins TRBV28 to TRBJ2-1; 11 bases match TRBD1. The V gene's germline CDR1 is MDHEN and CDR2 SYDVKM. The CDR3 spans 17 residues. The V gene end was trimmed by 3 bases and the J gene end by 7 bases; junction bases not matched to a gene: 11. The CDR3 bases are TGTGCCAGCAGTTTCATATCAGGACAGGGGGCGCCTAATGAGCAGTTCTTC. Translating it yields CASSFISGQGAPNEQFF. The variable domain in full, with the rest retrieved from reference TRBV28 and TRBJ2-1, is DVKVTQSSRYLVKRTGEKVFLECVQDMDHENMFWYRQDPGLGLRLIYFSYDVKMKEKGDIPEGYSVSREKKERFSLILESASTNQTSMYLCASSFISGQGAPNEQFFGPGTRLTVL.

The chain combines TRBV12-3 or TRBV12-4 with TRBJ1-1; D uncertain. This CDR3 has 12 residues. The CDR3 DNA reads TGTACCATCTGTTTATCCGGGTTTGAAGCTTTCTTT. The encoded protein is CTICLSGFEAFF.

This clonotype was observed at least ten times. The V call is TRBV5-1, the J call TRBJ2-7; D may be TRBD2 (6 bases). Germline assignment: CDR1 SGHRS and CDR2 YFSETQ. There are 15 residues in the CDR3. V lost 4 bases to trimming and J lost 3 bases, with 17 bases between them. The CDR3 sequence: CASSTSASGDYEQYF. The CDR3 region has the DNA TGCGCCAGCAGCACGTCGGCCTCGGGGGACTACGAGCAGTACTTC.

In this sample, this clonotype turned up once. The chain employs TRBV7-9 and TRBJ2-7; possibly TRBD2 for D (6 bases). Germline V gene lookup returns CDR1 SEHNR and CDR2 FQNEAQ (reference sequence). The CDR3 contains 14 residues. Deletions cut 0 bases from V and 4 bases from J, with 10 bases between. The chain's CDR3 is CASSLAGTGYEQYV. The CDR3 DNA sequence: TGTGCCAGCAGCTTAGCCGGGACTGGGTACGAGCAGTACGTC.